This T cell receptor beta chain was recovered during a study of response to subunit inactivated influenza vaccine. Whole-study results and caveats: It was suggested by the authors that few new T cells are recruited by each seasonal influenza vaccination.

The CDR3 is 15 amino acids. Germline V gene data show CDR1 as ENHRY and CDR2 as SYGVKD. The J segment lost 0 bases and the V segment lost 3 bases, leaving 3 bases of the junction unmatched. TCRdb processed the RT-PCR reads anew with MiXCR; each CDR3 protein has one entry. This sample has approximately 500,000 distinct CDR3 sequences, with 13% found just once. A note on this clonotype: Its antigen is as yet unknown.

The TCR comes from a man aged 50-59 years who received an inactivated influenza vaccine. Here the sequenced sample was PBMCs from blood, taken roughly 45 days after vaccination. The chain has TRBV10-3 and TRBJ2-7; TRBD1 matches 9 bases. The chain's CDR3 is CAISDGTGSSYEQYF. The CDR3 region has the DNA TGTGCCATCAGTGACGGGACAGGGAGCTCCTACGAGCAGTACTTC.